This TCR beta chain was obtained from a study of T cells after yellow fever vaccination. Study-wide findings and caveats: Most clones from primary vaccination resurfaced after the booster (nearly 97% CD4, around 90% CD8).

TCRdb reprocessed the 5' RACE reads with MiXCR, giving one entry per CDR3 protein. The sample yields some 260,000 distinct CDR3 sequences, around 5.3% seen once. V lost 3 bases to trimming and J lost 0 bases, with 9 bases between them. The CDR3 is made up of 15 amino acids. Germline V CDR1 and CDR2: DFQATT, SNEGSKA (reference sequence). As to this clonotype: The antigen remains undetermined.

V usage is TRBV20-1 and J usage is TRBJ1-6; perhaps TRBD1 as D (6 bases). Sequencing used CD4+ T cells sorted from PBMCs, obtained on the day of the yellow fever booster vaccination. The receptor was derived from a man aged 18 to 30 who received the YFV17D yellow fever vaccine. In nucleotides, the CDR3 is TGCAGTGCTAGCGGGGGCAGCTCCTATAATTCACCCCTCCACTTT. Protein sequence: CSASGGSSYNSPLHF.